These 13 T cell receptor beta chains were sequenced from one sample in a study of shared clonotypes between healthy human individuals (dated by TCRdb to about 2020). Receptors were amplified or captured by the immunoSEQ multiplex PCR assay. This is the immuneACCESS table as TCRdb keeps it, with only in-frame sequences that have V and J called. A part of the clones is gone; compared with another copy, unresolved V genes explain less than half, and the rest is unexplained. This sample has around 430,000 clones in its table, and about 85% of those were observed once. Less than 15% of the sample is in the top ten clones. Sequenced sample: PBMCs. The source is a woman aged 40 to 55 in good health. Some clones in this sample may be carry-over from other donors' samples.

The V gene is TRBV10-3, the J gene TRBJ2-5, with 11 bases identical to TRBD2. Germline V lookup: CDR1 ENHRY, CDR2 SYGVKD. This CDR3 comprises 16 residues. V was pared by 5 bases and J by 2 bases, with 7 bases of the junction left unmatched. CDR3: CAISHTSGGAQETQYF. CDR3 DNA sequence: TGTGCCATCAGTCACACTAGCGGGGGCGCGCAAGAGACCCAGTACTTC.

The sample holds a few counts of this clone. The chain employs TRBV7-8 and TRBJ1-1, with D hard to call. CDR3 length: 13 residues. CDR1 and CDR2 from the germline V gene are SGHVS and FQNEAQ. V dropped 4 bases and J dropped 2 bases, with 8 bases sitting between them. The CDR3 sequence is CASSSTRNTEAFF. For the CDR3, the DNA is TGTGCCAGCAGCTCCACCCGAAACACTGAAGCTTTCTTT. Variable domain in full (rest from reference TRBV7-8 and TRBJ1-1): GAGVSQSPRYKVAKRGQDVALRCDPISGHVSLFWYQQALGQGPEFLTYFQNEAQLDKSGLPSDRFFAERPEGSVSTLKIQRTQQEDSAVYLCASSSTRNTEAFFGQGTRLTVV.

J is TRBJ1-2 and V is TRBV28; 9 bases are a match to TRBD1. The V and J ends lost 7 bases and 3 bases, in that order; junction bases with no gene match: 9. The V gene's germline CDR1 is MDHEN and CDR2 SYDVKM. The CDR3 runs 15 residues. The CDR3 DNA sequence: TGTGCCAGCACCCGGACAGGGGAAGCTCACTATGGCTACACCTTC. Residues: CASTRTGEAHYGYTF.

This clone was seen once. The J gene is TRBJ1-5, the V gene TRBV7-8; D gene ambiguous. V was shortened by 1 base and J by 1 base, with 11 bases between the two germline ends. Per germline, CDR1 SGHVS and CDR2 FQNEAQ. The CDR3 spans 16 residues. This chain's CDR3 is CASSLESGRSNQPQHF. CDR3 DNA: TGTGCCAGCAGCTTAGAATCGGGTAGAAGCAATCAGCCCCAGCATTTT.

This sequence joins TRBV15 and TRBJ1-2; 7 bases line up with TRBD1. The CDR3 is made up of 14 amino acids. Germline V gives CDR1 LNHNV, CDR2 YYDKDF (reference sequence). V lost 4 bases to trimming and J lost 5 bases; unmatched junction nucleotides: 7. DNA of the CDR3: TGTGCCACCAGCACCCCGGGACAGAGTTATGGCTACACCTTC. Translating it yields CATSTPGQSYGYTF.

The rearrangement joins TRBV28 to TRBJ2-7; possibly TRBD1 for D (5 bases). Germline V CDR1 and CDR2: MDHEN, SYDVKM. V was pared by 6 bases and J by 6 bases, with 15 bases between. The CDR3 consists of 13 residues. CDR3 sequence: CASRTRTSLEQYF. CDR3 DNA: TGTGCCAGCAGGACCAGGACATCCCTCGAGCAGTACTTC.

The rearrangement joins TRBV10-3 to TRBJ1-2; no definite D call. Looked up from germline, CDR1 is ENHRY and CDR2 is SYGVKD. V lost 2 bases and J 9 bases, leaving 10 bases between the germline ends. The CDR3 has 12 residues. The CDR3 protein is CAISEVNSRYTF. The CDR3 DNA reads as TGTGCCATCAGTGAGGTGAACAGCCGCTACACCTTC.

This clone was detected once. This may be a read error, as it is one base from a much larger clone. The chain links TRBV29-1 to TRBJ1-1; TRBD1 matches at 12 bases. Germline-derived CDR1 and CDR2 are SQVTM and ANQGSEA. CDR3 length equals 13 residues. The V and J ends lost 7 bases and 2 bases, in that order; junction bases with no gene match: 2. In DNA form, the CDR3 reads TGCAGCGCGGGGACAGGGGGCAACACTGAAGCTTTCTTT. This sequence encodes CSAGTGGNTEAFF.

V is TRBV7-9 and J is TRBJ2-7; D perhaps matches TRBD2 (5 bases). The CDR3 loop spans 14 amino acids. The ends were cut back, 5 bases at V and 2 bases at J, with 13 bases in the middle. CDR1 is SEHNR and CDR2 is FQNEAQ in the germline V gene (reference sequence). The CDR3 spells CASSHRRQPYEQYF. CDR3 nucleotide sequence: TGTGCCAGCAGCCATAGGAGGCAACCCTACGAGCAGTACTTC.

The chain couples TRBV10-3 to TRBJ2-1, with 10 bases aligning to TRBD2. The CDR3 loop spans 13 amino acids. Germline V gene data show CDR1 as ENHRY and CDR2 as SYGVKD. J gave up 7 bases and V 11 bases, and 8 bases lay outside the gene matches. For the CDR3, the DNA is TGTGCCTCCAAGCGGGAGGGCCTGAATGAGCAGTTCTTC. Amino acids: CASKREGLNEQFF.

This CDR3 is CAISEGLNLYEQYF. CDR3 coding DNA: TGTGCCATCAGTGAGGGACTAAATCTCTACGAGCAGTACTTC. The chain is built from TRBV10-3 and TRBJ2-7; D might be TRBD2 (6 bases). CDR1 is ENHRY, CDR2 SYGVKD, per germline. This CDR3 region has 14 residues. V shed 2 bases and J shed 3 bases, with 11 bases lying between them.

The chain combines TRBV18 with TRBJ2-7; 7 bases fit TRBD2. Trimming removed 2 bases from V and 5 bases from J; junction bases left unmatched: 6. Germline V gives CDR1 KGHSH, CDR2 LQKENI. The CDR3 spans 14 residues. DNA of the CDR3: TGTGCCAGCTCACCAGGCGGGAGTATGAACGAGCAGTACTTC. Its translation is CASSPGGSMNEQYF.

By sample fraction, this clone is medium-sized (0.01 to 0.1%). Other DNA sequences in the same sample also yield this CDR3. The chain has TRBV18 and TRBJ1-5; tentatively, D is TRBD1 (6 bases). Germline loops: CDR1 KGHSH, CDR2 LQKENI. V dropped 1 base and J dropped 5 bases, with 6 bases sitting between them. The CDR3 runs to 13 residues. The DNA of the CDR3 is TGTGCCAGCTCACCACAGGGGGATCAGCCCCAGCATTTT. The encoded protein is CASSPQGDQPQHF.